One sample yielded the 27 T cell receptor beta chains listed below, sequenced in a study of OX40 agonist ivuxolimab in advanced cancers. Generated by immunoSEQ multiplex PCR, the TCRdb table keeps only in-frame clones and is missing some. In the table there are around 47,000 clones, 70% to 90% of which are singletons. The sequencing used CD4+ or CD8+ T cells sorted from blood, collected in a trial of the OX40 agonist ivuxolimab. Source of these receptors: an adult with an advanced solid tumor such as melanoma, head and neck, liver or kidney cancer.

The chain couples TRBV7-8 to TRBJ1-5; D is possibly TRBD1 (5 bases). The CDR3 is 16 amino acids. V dropped 4 bases and J dropped 3 bases, with 16 bases sitting between them. Germline V gene sequence: CDR1 SGHVS, CDR2 FQNEAQ. The CDR3 sequence: CASSSQAAGLNQPQHF. For the CDR3, the DNA is TGTGCCAGCAGCTCCCAAGCGGCGGGGCTCAATCAGCCCCAGCATTTT.

This chain uses TRBV7-2 with TRBJ2-5; 15 bases align to TRBD2. Per germline, CDR1 SGHTA and CDR2 FQGNSA. With V trimmed by 8 bases and J by 5 bases, 9 bases remained unmatched. The CDR3 consists of 16 residues. CDR3: CASGGLAGGLGETQYF. CDR3 DNA: TGTGCCAGCGGAGGACTAGCGGGGGGGCTTGGGGAGACCCAGTACTTC.

The chain employs TRBV10-3 and TRBJ2-1, with 13 nucleotides matching TRBD2. The CDR3 contains 16 residues. In germline, CDR1 is ENHRY, CDR2 SYGVKD. The ends lost 2 bases at V and 7 bases at J; junction bases unmatched: 5. The CDR3 protein is CAISEPRLAGGNEQFF. In DNA, the CDR3 is TGTGCCATCAGTGAGCCCCGACTAGCGGGGGGTAATGAGCAGTTCTTC.

The chain employs TRBV4-3 and TRBJ2-7, with D perhaps given as TRBD1 or TRBD2 (5 bases each). This CDR3 is 15 amino acids long. In germline, CDR1 is LGHNA, CDR2 YSLEER. Trimming took 0 bases from V and 2 from J, leaving 11 bases between them. Here the CDR3 DNA reads TGCGCCAGCAGCCAAGAGACAGCGGAGACCTACGAGCAGTACTTC. This codes for CASSQETAETYEQYF.

The V gene is TRBV5-6, the J gene TRBJ2-3, with a tentative D call TRBD1 (5 bases). The length of the CDR3 is 16 residues. Germline CDR1 reads SGHDT; CDR2 reads YYEEEE. V gave up 4 bases and J gave up 4 bases, with 19 bases separating them. The CDR3 here is CASSLGGRGRADTQYF. DNA for the CDR3: TGTGCCAGCAGCCTAGGTGGTAGGGGCCGCGCAGATACGCAGTATTTT.

This chain links TRBV4-3 with TRBJ1-2; D ambiguous. Trimming took 0 bases from V and 3 from J, leaving 11 bases between them. This CDR3 has 15 amino acids. CDR1 and CDR2 from the germline V gene are LGHNA and YSLEER. CDR3 sequence reads: CASSQDNSRDYGYTF. In DNA form, the CDR3 reads TGCGCCAGCAGCCAAGATAACAGCAGAGACTATGGCTACACCTTC.

The rearrangement joins TRBV5-6 to TRBJ2-1; 9 nucleotides match TRBD2. V gave up 0 bases and J gave up 4 bases; unmatched junction bases: 8. The CDR3 has 17 amino acids. Germline CDR1 and CDR2: SGHDT and YYEEEE. The CDR3 coding sequence is TGTGCCAGCAGCTTGGTAGCGGGGGACCGACTTTACAATGAGCAGTTCTTC. Amino acids: CASSLVAGDRLYNEQFF.

This clone appeared a few times. Within the sample, other DNA sequences also encode this same CDR3. The chain uses TRBV19 and TRBJ2-7, with a possible D match to TRBD2 (6 bases). From germline, CDR1 is LNHDA and CDR2 SQIVND (reference sequence). The CDR3 is 14 residues long. V dropped 5 bases and J dropped 0 bases, with 11 bases sitting between them. CDR3 sequence: CASSPYGSSYEQYF. The CDR3 region has the DNA TGTGCCAGTAGTCCCTACGGGAGCTCCTACGAGCAGTACTTC. Filled out from reference TRBV19 and TRBJ2-7, the complete variable domain reads DGGITQSPKYLFRKEGQNVTLSCEQNLNHDAMYWYRQDPGQGLRLIYYSQIVNDFQKGDIAEGYSVSREKKESFPLTVTSAQKNPTAFYLCASSPYGSSYEQYFGPGTRLTVT.

The chain has TRBV4-2 and TRBJ2-3, with a weak D call TRBD2 (6 bases). Germline CDR1 is LGHNA and CDR2 is YNFKEQ. Deletions cut 1 base from V and 3 bases from J, with 14 bases between. This CDR3 contains 16 residues. The CDR3 here is CASSQVFGGGTDTQYF. The DNA for the CDR3 is TGTGCCAGCAGCCAAGTATTCGGGGGTGGGACAGATACGCAGTATTTT.

The chain links TRBV4-2 to TRBJ2-7, with D perhaps matching TRBD1 or TRBD2 (5 bases each). Trimming removed 0 bases from V and 2 bases from J, with 11 bases in between. The CDR3 extends over 15 amino acids. The V gene's germline CDR1 is LGHNA and CDR2 YNFKEQ. The CDR3 sequence is CASSQDFGGTYEQYF. The CDR3 DNA reads TGTGCCAGCAGCCAAGATTTTGGGGGAACCTACGAGCAGTACTTC.

The chain uses TRBV5-5 and TRBJ2-5; 7 nucleotides match TRBD1. The CDR3 has 15 amino acids. V gave up 3 bases and J gave up 5 bases; unmatched junction bases: 10. Looked up from germline, CDR1 is SGHKS and CDR2 is YYEKEE (reference sequence). The CDR3, as DNA: TGTGCCAGCAGCTCCGGGACAGTTGGTCGGGAGACCCAGTACTTC. It encodes CASSSGTVGRETQYF.

The gene calls are TRBV29-1 and TRBJ1-1; 10 positions agree with TRBD1. The CDR3 has 15 residues. J gave up 7 bases and V 1 base, and 9 bases lay outside the gene matches. Germline values: CDR1 SQVTM, CDR2 ANQGSEA. The CDR3, as DNA: TGCAGCGTTGAAGGAGTCGGGACAGGGGTTGATGAAGCTTTCTTT. This codes for CSVEGVGTGVDEAFF. Supplemented by reference TRBV29-1 and TRBJ1-1, the full variable domain reads SAVISQKPSRDICQRGTSLTIQCQVDSQVTMMFWYRQQPGQSLTLIATANQGSEATYESGFVIDKFPISRPNLTFSTLTVSNMSPEDSSIYLCSVEGVGTGVDEAFFGQGTRLTVV.

The chain combines TRBV30 with TRBJ2-3, with 7 bases that match TRBD2. This CDR3 is built from 14 residues. V lost 5 bases to trimming and J lost 2 bases; unmatched junction nucleotides: 7. CDR1 is GTSNPN and CDR2 is SVGIG in the germline V gene (reference sequence). CDR3 bases: TGTGCCTGGCAGATTAGCGGGTTCACAGATACGCAGTATTTT. Its protein product is CAWQISGFTDTQYF.

This rearrangement joins TRBV4-2 to TRBJ2-3; 10 nucleotides agree with TRBD2. CDR1 and CDR2 (germline): LGHNA, YNFKEQ. With 0 bases clipped from V and 1 base from J, the junction kept 1 base outside the gene matches. The CDR3 is 16 residues long. The CDR3 spells CASSQDLAGGTDTQYF. CDR3 bases: TGTGCCAGCAGCCAAGATCTAGCGGGGGGCACAGATACGCAGTATTTT.

The rearrangement uses TRBV4-1 and TRBJ1-1; possible D gene TRBD1, 5 bases. CDR3 length equals 15 residues. Germline-derived CDR1 and CDR2 are MGHRA and YSYEKL. V was pared by 0 bases and J by 5 bases, with 13 bases between. The CDR3 protein is CASSQEIPGRTEAFF. The CDR3 DNA reads TGCGCCAGCAGCCAAGAAATCCCAGGGAGAACTGAAGCTTTCTTT.

V gene TRBV9 combines with J gene TRBJ2-1, with D perhaps assigned TRBD1 or TRBD2 (6 bases each). Germline V CDR1 and CDR2: SGDLS, YYNGEE. Trimming cost V 0 bases and J 10 bases, with 8 bases left between them. This CDR3 is 12 amino acids long. In nucleotides, the CDR3 is TGTGCCAGCAGCGTAGTAGGGGGGGAGCAGTTCTTC. It translates to CASSVVGGEQFF.

This clone was observed a single time. The rearrangement links TRBV27 to TRBJ1-2, with D possibly matching TRBD1 (5 bases). The CDR3 has 15 residues. Germline V gene data show CDR1 as MNHEY and CDR2 as SMNVEV (reference sequence). V shed 3 bases and J shed 6 bases, with 17 bases lying between them. The CDR3 reads CASSFTGGRSNGYTF. The CDR3 coding sequence is TGTGCCAGCAGTTTTACTGGGGGACGGAGCAATGGCTACACCTTC.

This chain connects TRBV4-3 to TRBJ1-1, with D perhaps matching TRBD1 (6 bases). Per germline, CDR1 LGHNA and CDR2 YSLEER. There are 17 residues in the CDR3. The ends were cut back, 0 bases at V and 3 bases at J, with 17 bases in the middle. Written as DNA, the CDR3 is TGCGCCAGCAGCCAAGATTTCGGAGGGGGAATTGACACTGAAGCTTTCTTT. It codes for CASSQDFGGGIDTEAFF.

The chain employs TRBV27 and TRBJ2-1, with 13 positions matching TRBD2. The germline V gene encodes CDR1 MNHEY and CDR2 SMNVEV (reference sequence). This CDR3 is 16 amino acids long. V was pared by 6 bases and J by 4 bases, with 6 bases of the junction left unmatched. The CDR3 spells CASSPGTSGTYNEQFF. The CDR3 coding sequence is TGTGCCAGCAGCCCCGGGACTAGCGGGACTTACAATGAGCAGTTCTTC.

The chain carries TRBV30 and TRBJ1-1; perhaps TRBD1 as D (5 bases). CDR3 length: 11 residues. Trimming pared 7 bases from V and 3 bases from J, leaving 9 bases between. Germline V gene lookup returns CDR1 GTSNPN and CDR2 SVGIG (reference sequence). CDR3 nucleotide sequence: TGTGCCTTAGACAGAGACACTGAAGCTTTCTTT. Its translation is CALDRDTEAFF.

This rearrangement joins TRBV7-2 to TRBJ1-5; a possible D gene is TRBD1 (5 bases). With 2 bases removed from V and 6 bases from J, the gap between germline ends came to 8 bases. The length of the CDR3 is 13 residues. Germline assignment: CDR1 SGHTA and CDR2 FQGNSA. DNA for the CDR3: TGTGCCAGCAGCTTAACGGGGGGTCAGCCCCAGCATTTT. Amino acid sequence: CASSLTGGQPQHF.

This clone was counted only a few times. The chain joins TRBV7-9 to TRBJ2-7; 9 bases are a match to TRBD1. The CDR3 has 15 amino acids. The junction had 10 bases not matched to a gene; V was cut back by 4 bases and J by 6 bases. CDR1 is SEHNR and CDR2 is FQNEAQ in the germline V gene (reference sequence). The chain's CDR3 is CASSSIRGQGPEQYF. The DNA of the CDR3 is TGTGCCAGCAGCTCTATTCGAGGACAGGGGCCCGAGCAGTACTTC.

The V call is TRBV29-1, the J call TRBJ1-1; no clear D gene. The CDR3 contains 11 residues. The germline V gene has CDR1 SQVTM and CDR2 ANQGSEA. V was clipped by 3 bases and J by 6 bases, with 8 bases between them. In DNA, the CDR3 is TGCAGCGTTGAGGACTGGCCTGAAGCTTTCTTT. It encodes CSVEDWPEAFF. The entire variable domain, with the rest obtained from reference TRBV29-1 and TRBJ1-1, is as follows: SAVISQKPSRDICQRGTSLTIQCQVDSQVTMMFWYRQQPGQSLTLIATANQGSEATYESGFVIDKFPISRPNLTFSTLTVSNMSPEDSSIYLCSVEDWPEAFFGQGTRLTVV.

The J gene is TRBJ1-2, the V gene TRBV27, with TRBD1 as a possible D gene (5 bases). Trimming removed 3 bases at V and 8 bases at J, with 13 bases between. The germline V gene has CDR1 MNHEY and CDR2 SMNVEV (reference sequence). The length of the CDR3 is 13 residues. DNA of the CDR3: TGTGCCAGCAGTTTGACAGTCGTTAGCGGCTACACCTTC. Its protein product is CASSLTVVSGYTF.

The J gene is TRBJ1-3, the V gene TRBV6-1, with D uncertain. Per germline, CDR1 MNHNS and CDR2 SASEGT. This CDR3 contains 13 residues. The V end lost 3 bases, the J end lost 7 bases, and 10 bases lay between the germline ends. The CDR3 region is CASSDGFPNTIYF. CDR3 nucleotides: TGTGCCAGCAGTGATGGTTTTCCGAACACCATATATTTT.

The CDR3 loop reads CASSLPGGGPYNEQFF. The CDR3 DNA reads TGTGCCAGCAGTTTACCGGGTGGGGGACCATACAATGAGCAGTTCTTC. The chain recombines TRBV27 with TRBJ2-1, with D possibly called TRBD1 or TRBD2 (5 bases each). CDR1 is MNHEY and CDR2 is SMNVEV in the germline V gene (reference sequence). The CDR3 runs to 16 residues. The V end was cut by 2 bases, the J end by 4 bases, with 15 bases between.

This clone was detected only once. The chain recombines TRBV4-3 with TRBJ2-3, with D perhaps being TRBD1 or TRBD2 (5 bases each). With 0 bases removed from V and 2 bases from J, the gap between germline ends came to 12 bases. The CDR3 consists of 16 residues. Germline CDR1 LGHNA, CDR2 YSLEER. The CDR3 protein is CASSQDGGPSTDTQYF. The CDR3 bases are TGCGCCAGCAGCCAAGATGGGGGTCCTTCCACAGATACGCAGTATTTT.